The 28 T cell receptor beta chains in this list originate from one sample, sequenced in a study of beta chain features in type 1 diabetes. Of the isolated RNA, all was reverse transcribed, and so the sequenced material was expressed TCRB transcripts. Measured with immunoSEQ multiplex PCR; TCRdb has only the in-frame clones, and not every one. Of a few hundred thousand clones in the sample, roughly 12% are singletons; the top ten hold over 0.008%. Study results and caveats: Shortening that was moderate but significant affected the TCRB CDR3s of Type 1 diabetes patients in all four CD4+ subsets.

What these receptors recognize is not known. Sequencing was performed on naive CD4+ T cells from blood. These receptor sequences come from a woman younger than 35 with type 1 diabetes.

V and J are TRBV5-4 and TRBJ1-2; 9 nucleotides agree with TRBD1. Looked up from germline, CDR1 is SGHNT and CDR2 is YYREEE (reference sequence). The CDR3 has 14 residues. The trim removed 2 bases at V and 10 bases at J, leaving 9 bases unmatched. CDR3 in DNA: TGTGCCAGCAGCTTTCTGGGACAGGGTTCAGACTACACCTTC. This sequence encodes CASSFLGQGSDYTF.

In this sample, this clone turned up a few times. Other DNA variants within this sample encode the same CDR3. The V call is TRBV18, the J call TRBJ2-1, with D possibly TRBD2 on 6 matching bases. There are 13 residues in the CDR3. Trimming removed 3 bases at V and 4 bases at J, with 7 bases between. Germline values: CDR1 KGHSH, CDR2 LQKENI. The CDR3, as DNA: TGTGCCAGCTCACCGGCGGGGTACAATGAGCAGTTCTTC. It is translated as CASSPAGYNEQFF.

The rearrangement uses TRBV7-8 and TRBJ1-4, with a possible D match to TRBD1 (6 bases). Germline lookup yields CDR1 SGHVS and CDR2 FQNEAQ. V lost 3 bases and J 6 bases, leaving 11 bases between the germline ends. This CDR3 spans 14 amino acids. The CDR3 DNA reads TGTGCCAGCAGCTTGGTCAGGGGAGATGAAAAACTGTTTTTT. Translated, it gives CASSLVRGDEKLFF.

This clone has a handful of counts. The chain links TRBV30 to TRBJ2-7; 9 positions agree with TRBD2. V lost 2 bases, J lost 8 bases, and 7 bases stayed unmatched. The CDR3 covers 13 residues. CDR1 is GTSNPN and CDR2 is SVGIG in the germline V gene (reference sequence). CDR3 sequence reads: CAWSSAGGEKQYF. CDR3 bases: TGTGCCTGGAGTTCAGCGGGAGGTGAAAAGCAGTACTTC. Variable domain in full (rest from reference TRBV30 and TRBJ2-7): SQTIHQWPATLVQPVGSPLSLECTVEGTSNPNLYWYRQAAGRGLQLLFYSVGIGQISSEVPQNLSASRPQDRQFILSSKKLLLSDSGFYLCAWSSAGGEKQYFGPGTRLTVT.

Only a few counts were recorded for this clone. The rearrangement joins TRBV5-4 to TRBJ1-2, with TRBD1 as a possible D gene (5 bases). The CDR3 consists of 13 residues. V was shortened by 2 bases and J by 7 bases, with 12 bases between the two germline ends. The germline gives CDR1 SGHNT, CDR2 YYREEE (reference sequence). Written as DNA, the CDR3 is TGTGCCAGCAGCTTAGATGGGGCTGGTGGCTACACCTTC. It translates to CASSLDGAGGYTF.

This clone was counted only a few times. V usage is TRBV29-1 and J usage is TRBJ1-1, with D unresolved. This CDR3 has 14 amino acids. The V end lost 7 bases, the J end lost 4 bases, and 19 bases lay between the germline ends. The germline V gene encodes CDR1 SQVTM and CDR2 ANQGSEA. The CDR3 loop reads CSARPREGGTEAFF. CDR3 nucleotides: TGCAGCGCCCGGCCTCGAGAGGGTGGCACTGAAGCTTTCTTT.

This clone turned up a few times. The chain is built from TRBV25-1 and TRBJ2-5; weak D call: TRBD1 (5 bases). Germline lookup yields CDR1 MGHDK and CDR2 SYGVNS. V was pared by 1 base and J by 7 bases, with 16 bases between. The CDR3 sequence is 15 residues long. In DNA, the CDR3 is TGTGCCAGCAGTGAATCTGGGGCACCTAGGGGGACCCAGTACTTC. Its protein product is CASSESGAPRGTQYF.

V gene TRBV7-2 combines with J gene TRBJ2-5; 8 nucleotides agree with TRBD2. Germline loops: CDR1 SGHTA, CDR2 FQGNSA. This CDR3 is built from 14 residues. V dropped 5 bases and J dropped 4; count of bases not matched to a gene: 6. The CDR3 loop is CASSLGGAPETQYF. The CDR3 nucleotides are TGTGCCAGCAGCCTCGGGGGGGCCCCAGAGACCCAGTACTTC. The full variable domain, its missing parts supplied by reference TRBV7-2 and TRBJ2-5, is GAGVSQSPSNKVTEKGKDVELRCDPISGHTALYWYRQSLGQGLEFLIYFQGNSAPDKSGLPSDRFSAERTGGSVSTLTIQRTQQEDSAVYLCASSLGGAPETQYFGPGTRLLVL.

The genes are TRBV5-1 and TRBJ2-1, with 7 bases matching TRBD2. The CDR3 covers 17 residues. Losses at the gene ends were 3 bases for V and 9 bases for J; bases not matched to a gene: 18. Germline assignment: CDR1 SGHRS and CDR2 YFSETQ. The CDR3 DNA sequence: TGCGCCAGCAGCTGGCGCAGGGCGGGAGAGAGGCCGATTGAGCAGTTCTTC. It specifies CASSWRRAGERPIEQFF. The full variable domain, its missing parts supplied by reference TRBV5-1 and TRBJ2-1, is KAGVTQTPRYLIKTRGQQVTLSCSPISGHRSVSWYQQTPGQGLQFLFEYFSETQRNKGNFPGRFSGRQFSNSRSEMNVSTLELGDSALYLCASSWRRAGERPIEQFFGPGTRLTVL.

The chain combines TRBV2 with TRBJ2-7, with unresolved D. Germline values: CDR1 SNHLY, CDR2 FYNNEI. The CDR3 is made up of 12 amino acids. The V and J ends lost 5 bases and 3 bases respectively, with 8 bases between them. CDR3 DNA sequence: TGTGCCAGCAGTCACTACGACTACGAGCAGTACTTC. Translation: CASSHYDYEQYF.

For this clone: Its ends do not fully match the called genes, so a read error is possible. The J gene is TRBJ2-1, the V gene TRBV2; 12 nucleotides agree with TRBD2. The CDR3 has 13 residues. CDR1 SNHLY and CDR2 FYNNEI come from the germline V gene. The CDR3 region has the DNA TGTGCCAGCAGTTTCGGACTAGCGGGACAGCCAATCTTC. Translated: CASSFGLAGQPIF.

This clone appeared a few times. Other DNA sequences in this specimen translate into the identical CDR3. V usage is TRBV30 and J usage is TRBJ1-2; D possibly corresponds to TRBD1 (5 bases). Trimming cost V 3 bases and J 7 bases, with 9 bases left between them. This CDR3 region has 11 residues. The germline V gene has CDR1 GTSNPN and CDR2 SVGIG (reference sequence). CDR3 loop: CAWSLGGGYTF. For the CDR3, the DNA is TGTGCCTGGAGCTTGGGGGGTGGCTACACCTTC.

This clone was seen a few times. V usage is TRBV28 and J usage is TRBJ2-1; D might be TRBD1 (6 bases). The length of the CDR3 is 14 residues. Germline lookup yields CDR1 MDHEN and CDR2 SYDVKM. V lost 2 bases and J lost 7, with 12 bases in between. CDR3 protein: CASSLLTGLNEQFF. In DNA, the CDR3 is TGTGCCAGCAGTTTACTGACAGGTCTGAATGAGCAGTTCTTC. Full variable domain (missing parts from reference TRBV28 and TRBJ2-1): DVKVTQSSRYLVKRTGEKVFLECVQDMDHENMFWYRQDPGLGLRLIYFSYDVKMKEKGDIPEGYSVSREKKERFSLILESASTNQTSMYLCASSLLTGLNEQFFGPGTRLTVL.

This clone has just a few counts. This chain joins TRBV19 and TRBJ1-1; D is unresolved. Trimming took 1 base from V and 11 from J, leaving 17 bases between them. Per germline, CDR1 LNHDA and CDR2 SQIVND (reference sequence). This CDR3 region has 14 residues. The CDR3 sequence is CASSIAGGRSFAFF. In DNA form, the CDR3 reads TGTGCCAGTAGTATAGCTGGAGGTCGGTCATTCGCTTTCTTT.

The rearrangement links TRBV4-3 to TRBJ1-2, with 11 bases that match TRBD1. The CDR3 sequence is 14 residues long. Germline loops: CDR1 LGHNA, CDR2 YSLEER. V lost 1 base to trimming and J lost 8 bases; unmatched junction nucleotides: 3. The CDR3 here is CASSQGTGGDGYTF. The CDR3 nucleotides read TGCGCCAGCAGCCAAGGGACAGGGGGCGACGGCTACACCTTC.

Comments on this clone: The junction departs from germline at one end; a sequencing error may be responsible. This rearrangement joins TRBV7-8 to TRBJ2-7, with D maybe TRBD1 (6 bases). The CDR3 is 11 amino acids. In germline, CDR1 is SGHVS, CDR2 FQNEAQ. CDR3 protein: CASSAPGHPFF. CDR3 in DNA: TGTGCCAGCAGCGCCCCGGGACACCCTTTCTTC.

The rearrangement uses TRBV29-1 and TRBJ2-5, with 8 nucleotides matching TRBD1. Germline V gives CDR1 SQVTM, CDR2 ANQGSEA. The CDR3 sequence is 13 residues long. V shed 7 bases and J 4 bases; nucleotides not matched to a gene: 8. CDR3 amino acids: CSGRTGSRETQYF. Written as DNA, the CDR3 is TGCAGCGGAAGGACAGGGAGCAGAGAGACCCAGTACTTC.

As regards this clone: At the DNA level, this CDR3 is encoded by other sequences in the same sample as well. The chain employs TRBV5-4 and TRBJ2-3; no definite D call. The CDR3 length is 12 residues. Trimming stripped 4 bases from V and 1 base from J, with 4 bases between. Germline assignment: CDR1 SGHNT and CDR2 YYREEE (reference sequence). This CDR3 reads CASSPGTDTQYF. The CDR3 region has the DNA TGTGCCAGCAGCCCAGGCACAGATACGCAGTATTTT.

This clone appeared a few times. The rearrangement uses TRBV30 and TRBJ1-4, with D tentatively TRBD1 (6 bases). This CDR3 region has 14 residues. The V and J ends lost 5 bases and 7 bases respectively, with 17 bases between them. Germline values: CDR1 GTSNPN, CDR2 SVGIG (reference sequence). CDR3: CAWARGGNGEKLFF. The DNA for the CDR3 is TGTGCCTGGGCGAGGGGGGGGAACGGTGAAAAACTGTTTTTT.

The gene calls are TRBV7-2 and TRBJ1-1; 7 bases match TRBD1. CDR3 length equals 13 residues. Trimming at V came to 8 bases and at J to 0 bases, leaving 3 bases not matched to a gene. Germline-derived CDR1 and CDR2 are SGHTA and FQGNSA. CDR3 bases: TGTGCCAGCGCTACAGGGGTGAACACTGAAGCTTTCTTT. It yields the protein CASATGVNTEAFF.

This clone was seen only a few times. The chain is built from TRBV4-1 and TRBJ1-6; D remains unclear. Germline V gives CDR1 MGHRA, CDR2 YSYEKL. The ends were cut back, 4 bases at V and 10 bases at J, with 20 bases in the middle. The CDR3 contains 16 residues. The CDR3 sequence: CASSLSPDGWRSPLHF. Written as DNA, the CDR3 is TGCGCCAGCAGCCTATCCCCGGACGGCTGGAGGTCACCCCTCCACTTT.

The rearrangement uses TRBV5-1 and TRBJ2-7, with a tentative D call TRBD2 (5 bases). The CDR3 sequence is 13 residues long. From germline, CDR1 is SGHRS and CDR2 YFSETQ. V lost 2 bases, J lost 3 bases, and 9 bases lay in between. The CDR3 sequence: CASSFAGNYEQYF. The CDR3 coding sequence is TGCGCCAGCAGCTTTGCGGGTAACTACGAGCAGTACTTC.

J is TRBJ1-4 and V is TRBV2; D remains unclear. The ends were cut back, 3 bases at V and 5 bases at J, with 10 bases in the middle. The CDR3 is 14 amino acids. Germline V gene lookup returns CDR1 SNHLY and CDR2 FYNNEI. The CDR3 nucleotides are TGTGCCAGCAGTGATATCGGTCTGAATGAAAAACTGTTTTTT. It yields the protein CASSDIGLNEKLFF.

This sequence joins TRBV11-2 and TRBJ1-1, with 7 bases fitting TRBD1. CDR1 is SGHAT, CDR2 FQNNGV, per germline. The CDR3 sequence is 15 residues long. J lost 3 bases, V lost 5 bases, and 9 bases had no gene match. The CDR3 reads CASSLTGVGYTEAFF. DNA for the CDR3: TGTGCCAGCAGCCTAACAGGGGTCGGATACACTGAAGCTTTCTTT.

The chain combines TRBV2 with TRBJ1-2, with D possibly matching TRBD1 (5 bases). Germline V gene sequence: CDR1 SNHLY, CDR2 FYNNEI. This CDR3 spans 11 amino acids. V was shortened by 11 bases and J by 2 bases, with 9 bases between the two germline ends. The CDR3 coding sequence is TGTGCCGCAGCAGGGAACTATGGCTACACCTTC. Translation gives CAAAGNYGYTF.

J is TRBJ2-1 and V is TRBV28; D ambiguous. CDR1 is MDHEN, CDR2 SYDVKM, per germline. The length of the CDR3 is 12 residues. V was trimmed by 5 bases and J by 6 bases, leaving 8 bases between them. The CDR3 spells CASSIASNEQFF. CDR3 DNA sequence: TGTGCCAGCAGTATAGCTTCCAATGAGCAGTTCTTC.

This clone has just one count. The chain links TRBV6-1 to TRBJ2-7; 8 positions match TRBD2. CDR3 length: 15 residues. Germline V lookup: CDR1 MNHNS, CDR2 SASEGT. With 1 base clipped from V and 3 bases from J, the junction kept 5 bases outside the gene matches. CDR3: CASSEVSGGSYEQYF. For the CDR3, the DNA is TGTGCCAGCAGTGAAGTATCGGGGGGGAGCTACGAGCAGTACTTC.

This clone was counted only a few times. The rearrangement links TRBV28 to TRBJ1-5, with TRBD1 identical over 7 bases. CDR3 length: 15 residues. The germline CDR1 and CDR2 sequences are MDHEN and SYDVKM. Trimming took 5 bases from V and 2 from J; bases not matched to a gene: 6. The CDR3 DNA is TGTGCCAGCAGTGGCCCCGGGACAGGCAATCAGCCCCAGCATTTT. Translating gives CASSGPGTGNQPQHF.